This T cell receptor (beta chain) was observed in a study of cytomegalovirus exposure and HLA in healthy donors. Study-wide points: In a later analysis, HLA-associated beta chains showed higher expansion and lower generation probabilities than comparable chains. TCR beta sequences reportedly predicted most subjects' HLA-A and HLA-B alleles accurately. For most TCR sequences rarity was the rule, although some public TCRs occurred in many donors.

For this clone: What it binds is not known.

Per the germline V gene, CDR1 is SGDLS and CDR2 is YYNGEE. V lost 4 bases and J lost 0, with 11 bases in between. The CDR3 loop spans 14 amino acids. It was with 60 Vbeta and 13 Jbeta primers that the PCR ran. Only in-frame clones appear in the TCRdb table, and some are missing; sequencing was by immunoSEQ multiplex PCR. The data contain approximately 180,000 clones, roughly 80% of them seen just once; the ten biggest clones take up 6.5% to 8.5%. Sequenced material: PBMCs. The sequence was collected from a man aged 25 to 40 in good health and CMV-seropositive. The chain couples TRBV9 to TRBJ2-7, with D perhaps TRBD1 (5 bases). The CDR3 DNA reads TGTGCCAGCAGCCCCGGACACGGCTCCTACGAGCAGTACTTC. This gives the protein CASSPGHGSYEQYF.